This TCR beta chain is from a study of identical twins. General observations from the study: It was out-of-frame TCR alpha sharing in monozygotic twins that models underestimated.

TCRdb ran MiXCR on the 5' RACE reads and lists one entry per CDR3 protein. The table records about 470,000 distinct CDR3 sequences, 24% of them present only once. The sample holds a few counts of this clonotype. Its specificity is unknown. V dropped 0 bases and J dropped 0 bases, with 5 bases sitting between them. CDR1 and CDR2 (germline): SGDLS, YYNGEE. The CDR3 runs to 14 residues. This same sample was also part of a study on T cells expressing NK-cell markers. That paper notes: The study found these clonotypes also leading the CD3+CD56-NKG2C+ fraction in a few donors.

The specimen was CD4+ T cells sorted from blood. The chain employs TRBV9 and TRBJ2-3; D ambiguous. The receptor's source is a woman in her late teens or twenties in good health. The CDR3 here is CASSVGDSTDTQYF. The CDR3, as DNA: TGTGCCAGCAGCGTAGGGGATAGCACAGATACGCAGTATTTT. Filled out from reference TRBV9 and TRBJ2-3, the complete variable domain reads DSGVTQTPKHLITATGQRVTLRCSPRSGDLSVYWYQQSLDQGLQFLIQYYNGEERAKGNILERFSAQQFPDLHSELNLSSLELGDSALYFCASSVGDSTDTQYFGPGTRLTVL.